This T cell receptor (beta chain) was sequenced for a study of identical twins. This clonotype occurred many times. Its antigen remains unidentified. The CDR3 runs 12 residues. CDR1 is LGHDT and CDR2 is YNNKEL in the germline V gene (reference sequence). Trimming took off 5 bases at V and 4 bases at J, with 9 bases between the two ends. Broader study findings: For cord blood, abundant beta clonotypes had fewer insertions, unlike memory repertoires, which showed none.

TCRdb analysed the 5' RACE reads with MiXCR anew, one entry per CDR3 protein. The sample holds roughly 690,000 distinct CDR3 sequences, 21% seen once. These same data were also listed under a study on T cells expressing NK-cell markers.

The chain joins TRBV3-1 to TRBJ2-7; D is perhaps TRBD1 (6 bases). This clonotype was obtained from a woman aged 18-29 years in good health. Sequencing used PBMCs. CDR3 sequence reads: CASSKGDYEQYF. CDR3 nucleotides: TGTGCCAGCAGCAAGGGGGATTACGAGCAGTACTTC.